This T cell receptor (beta chain) was profiled in a study of blood T cell repertoires in COVID-19. On the study more broadly: T cells, B-cell-depleted T cells, or PBMCs supplied cDNA or gDNA.

With 5 bases removed from V and 2 bases from J, the gap between germline ends came to 6 bases. This CDR3 spans 13 amino acids. Germline loops: CDR1 KGHDR, CDR2 SFDVKD. Methods used by the authors: Estimated nucleated cell counts came from reference gene primer amplification. Sequencing used immunoSEQ multiplex PCR; TCRdb keeps in-frame clones, though not all of them. Clonal size and the V and J genes are those of that table, whereas D and trimming came from the DNA. In the table there are roughly 70,000 clones, more than 90% of which are singletons. The sequence came from a human donor with active COVID-19. The donor label of this sample is uncertain. V and J are TRBV24-1 and TRBJ2-1, with D possibly being TRBD2 (6 bases). Sequenced sample: peripheral blood. This CDR3 reads CATSGGAYNEQFF. The CDR3 nucleotides are TGTGCCACCAGTGGGGGGGCCTACAATGAGCAGTTCTTC.